One T cell receptor (beta chain) is described in this entry. These data are taken from a study of blood T cell repertoires in COVID-19. V was trimmed by 0 bases and J by 3 bases, leaving 8 bases between them. This CDR3 contains 15 residues. CDR1 and CDR2 (germline): ENHRY, SYGVKD. Libraries were prepared by immunoSEQ multiplex PCR; TCRdb keeps only in-frame clonotypes and omits some of them. The repertoire includes around 200,000 clones, around 81% of them detected once, and less than 7% sits in the top ten. The receptor was derived from a woman in her 70s with acute or convalescent COVID-19. The specimen was peripheral blood. The chain recombines TRBV10-3 with TRBJ2-2; no clear D. CDR3 DNA: TGTGCCATCAGTGAGTCTGGCAGTTACACCGGGGAGCTGTTTTTT. Encoded protein: CAISESGSYTGELFF.